The clone carrying this TCR beta chain appeared a few times. Assay used: immunoSEQ multiplex PCR; TCRdb lists only in-frame clones, some missing. The data contain about 120,000 clones, about 80% of them singletons. This record belongs to a study of blood T cell repertoires in COVID-19. In the study overall: Specimens from acute and convalescent COVID-19 originated in the United States, Italy and Spain.

Germline CDR1 is LGHDT and CDR2 is YNNKEL (reference sequence). The CDR3 covers 15 residues. J lost 0 bases, V lost 4 bases, and 5 bases had no gene match. Material for sequencing was peripheral blood. This TCR was recovered from a woman aged 45-59 years with acute or convalescent COVID-19. This sequence joins TRBV3-1 (or the pseudogene TRBV3-2) and TRBJ1-2, with 7 bases matching TRBD1. CDR3 sequence: CASSRGTASNYGYTF. The CDR3 DNA follows: TGTGCCAGCAGCCGAGGGACAGCCTCTAACTATGGCTACACCTTC.